This T cell receptor (beta chain) was captured by sequencing in a study of OX40 agonist ivuxolimab in advanced cancers. About the study: Hepatocellular carcinoma, melanoma, renal cell or head and neck cancer occurred in dose-escalation patients.

Study findings and constraints: At doses 0.1 to 3.0 mg/kg, CD4+ and CD8+ clones expanded.

This clone showed up just a few times. Antigen specificity is unknown. V dropped 5 bases and J dropped 8 bases, with 9 bases sitting between them. This CDR3 is 11 amino acids long. In germline, CDR1 is KGHSH, CDR2 LQKENI. Method: immunoSEQ multiplex PCR; TCRdb's copy keeps in-frame clones and lacks some. The repertoire holds approximately 50,000 clones, roughly 80% seen once, with 3% to 5% in the top ten. The sequence was collected from an adult with an advanced solid tumor such as melanoma, head and neck, liver or kidney cancer. Sample: CD4+ or CD8+ T cells sorted from blood, taken in a trial of the OX40 agonist ivuxolimab. The chain is built from TRBV18 and TRBJ1-2, with no clear D. The CDR3 reads CASSAREGYTF. The CDR3 DNA reads as TGTGCCAGCTCAGCCCGGGAGGGCTACACCTTC.